The 11 T cell receptor beta chains listed next were all sequenced from one sample in a study of T cell repertoires in cytomegalovirus infection. TCRdb analysed the reads with MiXCR anew, one entry per CDR3 protein. Altogether about 490,000 distinct CDR3 sequences are present, approximately 10% being singletons, with the ten largest covering about 9.4%. The specimen was PBMCs. These receptors came from a human donor in good health (CMV status not recorded). Some clones in this sample may be carry-over from other donors' samples.

This clonotype was detected many times. This sequence joins TRBV7-9 and TRBJ2-7; D is possibly TRBD1 (6 bases). CDR1 SEHNR and CDR2 FQNEAQ come from the germline V gene (reference sequence). CDR3 size: 14 residues. V lost 4 bases, J lost 0 bases, and 10 bases lay in between. DNA for the CDR3: TGTGCCAGCAGCTCATCCAGGGGCTCCTACGAGCAGTACTTC. This sequence encodes CASSSSRGSYEQYF.

This clonotype was counted between two and nine times. This chain uses TRBV2 with TRBJ1-5, with D possibly TRBD1 on 5 matching bases. The CDR3 is 13 amino acids. Germline CDR1 is SNHLY and CDR2 is FYNNEI. Trimming pared 4 bases from V and 5 bases from J, leaving 9 bases between. The CDR3 region is CASSGSGYQPQHF. The CDR3 DNA reads as TGTGCCAGCAGTGGGTCAGGGTATCAGCCCCAGCATTTT.

This clonotype appeared many times. The chain links TRBV5-4 to TRBJ1-1; D is undetermined. The germline V gene encodes CDR1 SGHNT and CDR2 YYREEE (reference sequence). Trimming removed 0 bases at V and 4 bases at J, with 13 bases between. The length of the CDR3 is 15 residues. The CDR3 spells CASSLGGSRGTEAFF. The CDR3 DNA reads as TGTGCCAGCAGCTTGGGGGGATCCCGGGGCACTGAAGCTTTCTTT.

This clonotype was recorded at least ten times. This chain connects TRBV5-1 to TRBJ2-5; TRBD2 matches at 9 bases. The CDR3 length is 18 residues. Germline V gene lookup returns CDR1 SGHRS and CDR2 YFSETQ. J gave up 4 bases and V 1 base, and 14 bases lay outside the gene matches. CDR3 sequence reads: CASSLLFGLAGDSETQYF. As DNA, the CDR3 is TGCGCCAGCAGCTTGCTTTTCGGCTTAGCGGGGGACTCAGAGACCCAGTACTTC. Together with reference TRBV5-1 and TRBJ2-5, the CDR3 gives the full variable domain: KAGVTQTPRYLIKTRGQQVTLSCSPISGHRSVSWYQQTPGQGLQFLFEYFSETQRNKGNFPGRFSGRQFSNSRSEMNVSTLELGDSALYLCASSLLFGLAGDSETQYFGPGTRLLVL.

With respect to this clonotype: This is likely a read error, given that the CDR3 carries no conserved phenylalanine or tryptophan at its end. The rearrangement links TRBV27 to TRBJ2-3; TRBD2 might be the D (5 bases). The CDR3 totals 16 residues. Germline assignment: CDR1 MNHEY and CDR2 SMNVEV (reference sequence). Between the trimmed V and J ends, which lost 0 bases and 4 bases, there was a span of 14 bases. CDR3 protein: CASSLSSGPPADTQYI. The CDR3 DNA follows: TGTGCCAGCAGTTTATCGAGCGGTCCTCCCGCAGATACGCAGTATATT.

Ten or more counts support this clonotype. V usage is TRBV4-2 and J usage is TRBJ2-5; 9 nucleotides align to TRBD2. V gave up 0 bases and J gave up 0 bases; unmatched junction bases: 8. Germline values: CDR1 LGHNA, CDR2 YNFKEQ. The CDR3 runs 18 residues. The CDR3 nucleotides read TGTGCCAGCAGCCAAGATGGGATTAGCGGGAGTCACCAAGAGACCCAGTACTTC. This codes for CASSQDGISGSHQETQYF.

The V call is TRBV4-2, the J call TRBJ2-7, with 14 bases that match TRBD2. CDR3 length: 17 amino acids. The junction had 4 bases not matched to a gene; V was cut back by 1 base and J by 2 bases. Germline lookup yields CDR1 LGHNA and CDR2 YNFKEQ. The CDR3 protein is CASSQGLAGGFAYEQYF. For the CDR3, the DNA is TGTGCCAGCAGCCAAGGACTAGCGGGAGGGTTTGCCTACGAGCAGTACTTC.

The genes are TRBV29-1 and TRBJ1-5; no definite D call. The germline V and J ends were trimmed by 4 bases and 1 base, with 8 bases remaining between them. CDR3 length: 13 residues. The germline CDR1 and CDR2 sequences are SQVTM and ANQGSEA. CDR3: CSVVENSNQPQHF. Written as DNA, the CDR3 is TGCAGCGTTGTGGAGAACAGCAATCAGCCCCAGCATTTT. The variable domain in full, completed from reference TRBV29-1 and TRBJ1-5, reads SAVISQKPSRDICQRGTSLTIQCQVDSQVTMMFWYRQQPGQSLTLIATANQGSEATYESGFVIDKFPISRPNLTFSTLTVSNMSPEDSSIYLCSVVENSNQPQHFGDGTRLSIL.

This clonotype was seen many times. The V gene is TRBV18, the J gene TRBJ2-2; D gene uncertain. In germline, CDR1 is KGHSH, CDR2 LQKENI. This CDR3 contains 15 residues. V dropped 0 bases and J dropped 0 bases, with 5 bases sitting between them. In nucleotides, the CDR3 is TGTGCCAGCTCACCACCCTGGGCGAACACCGGGGAGCTGTTTTTT. It specifies CASSPPWANTGELFF.

This clonotype was seen more than once but under ten times. This chain links TRBV29-1 with TRBJ2-7; 10 nucleotides match TRBD2. V gave up 1 base and J gave up 3 bases; unmatched junction bases: 6. The CDR3 contains 15 residues. Germline CDR1 and CDR2: SQVTM and ANQGSEA. CDR3 sequence: CSVEGPSGSNYEQYF. CDR3 DNA sequence: TGCAGCGTTGAAGGCCCTAGCGGGAGCAACTACGAGCAGTACTTC.

At least ten counts were recorded for this clonotype. V gene TRBV7-9 combines with J gene TRBJ1-2; TRBD1 matches at 9 bases. The ends lost 8 bases at V and 3 bases at J; junction bases unmatched: 4. CDR1 is SEHNR and CDR2 is FQNEAQ in the germline V gene (reference sequence). The CDR3 loop spans 13 amino acids. CDR3 loop: CASATGGDYGYTF. CDR3 coding DNA: TGTGCCAGCGCTACAGGGGGCGACTATGGCTACACCTTC.